This paragraph covers one T cell receptor beta chain sequence. These data originate in a study of blood T cell repertoires in COVID-19. Clinical histories supplied by participants themselves formed the basis of cohort assignment. Repertoires were generated with immunoSEQ multiplex PCR, while TCRdb's copy carries only in-frame clones and drops some. The top ten clones hold about 17% of a sample with about 200,000 clones, around 80% of them seen once. CDR1 and CDR2 (germline): SQVTM, ANQGSEA. The CDR3 contains 11 residues. The source material was PBMCs or T cells enriched from blood (not recorded which). This clonotype originated in a woman in her forties or fifties with acute COVID-19. V is TRBV29-1 and J is TRBJ1-1; 7 nucleotides align to TRBD1. CDR3 in amino acids: CSSGGGTEAFF. DNA for the CDR3: TGCAGTTCAGGGGGAGGCACTGAAGCTTTCTTT.